This T cell receptor beta chain is from a study of OX40 agonist ivuxolimab in advanced cancers. Clones were read by immunoSEQ multiplex PCR, and TCRdb kept only the in-frame ones, dropping some. The data show 90,000 to 100,000 clones, with 91% seen just once and around 2.5% held by the top ten. This TCR was recovered from an adult with an advanced solid tumor such as melanoma, head and neck, liver or kidney cancer. This sample comprised CD4+ or CD8+ T cells sorted from blood, obtained in a trial of the OX40 agonist ivuxolimab.

The DNA for the CDR3 is TGTGCCAGCAGTTTACTAGGACAGGTCTCTGGGGCCAACGTCCTGACTTTC. It translates to CASSLLGQVSGANVLTF. This sequence joins TRBV28 and TRBJ2-6, with TRBD1 matching 7 bases. Germline values: CDR1 MDHEN, CDR2 SYDVKM. CDR3 length: 17 residues. Trimming removed 2 bases from V and 0 bases from J; junction bases left unmatched: 4.